This T cell receptor beta chain was sequenced for a study of CD8 T cells in ankylosing spondylitis. Study-level points and caveats: A motif in TCR beta, a set of eight highly homologous variants, appeared characteristic of ankylosing spondylitis blood.

This clonotype was counted only a few times. Its antigen is not known. TCRdb independently ran MiXCR on the 5' RACE reads; one entry per CDR3 protein. The table records approximately 300,000 distinct CDR3 sequences, less than 9.5% of them present only once. The source of this sequence is a male donor with ankylosing spondylitis. The sequenced sample was blood, either unsorted or a sorted T cell fraction (not recorded which).

CDR3 residues: CASSFFGPEDNEQFF. Here the CDR3 DNA reads TGTGCCAGCAGTTTTTTTGGTCCCGAGGACAATGAGCAGTTCTTC. The chain links TRBV27 to TRBJ2-1; no clear D. V was trimmed by 3 bases and J by 5 bases, leaving 14 bases between them. The CDR3 spans 15 residues. CDR1 and CDR2 from the germline V gene are MNHEY and SMNVEV (reference sequence).